One sample yielded the 8 T cell receptor beta chains listed below, sequenced in a study of cytomegalovirus exposure and HLA in healthy donors. The PCR was carried out with 60 Vbeta primers and 13 Jbeta primers. Libraries were prepared by immunoSEQ multiplex PCR; TCRdb keeps only in-frame clonotypes and omits some of them. This table holds 60,000 or so clones, about 72% found once. The material sequenced was PBMCs. The receptors stem from a middle-aged man in good health and CMV-seropositive.

The chain combines TRBV30 with TRBJ2-1; perhaps TRBD1 as D (6 bases). CDR3 length equals 14 residues. CDR1 and CDR2 (germline): GTSNPN, SVGIG (reference sequence). V lost 8 bases and J lost 0, with 14 bases in between. This CDR3 reads CALYDRSSYNEQFF. The CDR3 DNA is TGTGCCCTGTACGACAGGAGCTCCTACAATGAGCAGTTCTTC.

The genes are TRBV9 and TRBJ2-3, with D possibly matching TRBD2 (7 bases). CDR3 size: 16 residues. Deletions cut 4 bases from V and 1 base from J, with 16 bases between. The germline V gene encodes CDR1 SGDLS and CDR2 YYNGEE. CDR3: CASSTRGQSGTDTQYF. In DNA form, the CDR3 reads TGTGCCAGCAGCACGCGGGGGCAGAGTGGCACAGATACGCAGTATTTT.

V gene TRBV4-1 combines with J gene TRBJ1-5, with 7 bases lining up with TRBD1. After removal of 0 bases from V and 0 bases from J, the junction contained 8 bases not matched to a gene. CDR3 length equals 18 residues. Germline V gives CDR1 MGHRA, CDR2 YSYEKL. For the CDR3, the DNA is TGCGCCAGCAGCCAAGATAGCGACAGGGCTAATAGCAATCAGCCCCAGCATTTT. The encoded protein is CASSQDSDRANSNQPQHF.

This chain uses TRBV5-8 with TRBJ1-5; D not certain. Trimming left V 0 bases short and J 0 bases short, with 7 bases between. The CDR3 has 15 residues. Germline CDR1 SGHTS, CDR2 YDEGEE. This CDR3 is CASSLGAYSNQPQHF. CDR3 DNA: TGTGCCAGCAGCTTGGGGGCGTATAGCAATCAGCCCCAGCATTTT.

This clone has more than one count but fewer than ten. This chain joins TRBV15 and TRBJ1-1; D is perhaps TRBD1 (6 bases). CDR1 and CDR2 (germline): LNHNV, YYDKDF (reference sequence). Trimming removed 0 bases at V and 8 bases at J, with 22 bases between. This CDR3 has 17 residues. The CDR3 coding sequence is TGTGCCACCAGCAGAGATCGTGAGGGGACACGAGGTGCGGAAGCTTTCTTT. It translates to CATSRDREGTRGAEAFF.

In its sample, this clone was seen a few times. The J gene is TRBJ1-2, the V gene TRBV28; TRBD1 matches 8 bases. The CDR3 covers 18 residues. Germline CDR1 and CDR2: MDHEN and SYDVKM. V was clipped by 5 bases and J by 7 bases; unmatched bases: 21. CDR3 region: CASSLTLTSRTGRSGYTF. The CDR3 region has the DNA TGTGCCAGCAGTCTAACCCTCACCTCAAGGACAGGGAGAAGTGGCTACACCTTC.

CDR3 DNA: TGTGCCAGCAGTTTATCGGGACAGGGCCCCGAGCAGTACTTC. This encodes CASSLSGQGPEQYF. The chain uses TRBV27 and TRBJ2-7; 9 bases agree with TRBD1. CDR1 MNHEY and CDR2 SMNVEV come from the germline V gene (reference sequence). Trimming took 0 bases from V and 6 from J; bases not matched to a gene: 3. The CDR3 has 14 residues.

A remark on this clone: This is likely a read error, given that the CDR3 carries no conserved phenylalanine or tryptophan at its end. J is TRBJ2-6 and V is TRBV29-1; D unresolved. The CDR3 is made up of 15 amino acids. The V gene's germline CDR1 is SQVTM and CDR2 ANQGSEA. Trimming cost V 0 bases and J 1 base, with 7 bases left between them. CDR3 sequence reads: CSVEEWTSGANVLTV. The CDR3 DNA reads TGCAGCGTTGAAGAATGGACGTCTGGGGCCAACGTCCTGACTGTC.